This is a list of T cell receptor beta chains from one sample in a study of blood T cell repertoires in COVID-19. Repertoires were generated with immunoSEQ multiplex PCR, while TCRdb's copy carries only in-frame clones and drops some. The sample holds more than 300,000 clones; 87% are singletons and the top ten take 10%. The sample comprised peripheral blood. The origin of the receptors is a woman aged 30 to 39 with COVID-19, enrolled during active disease. The CDR3 runs from the conserved cysteine through the conserved F or W. The D gene is left open where the match is weak. Size tells how often a clone was seen (once, few, many) or the class of an expanded clone, and some rows leave it out.

TRBJ1-6 | TRBD1 | TRBV2 | once | TGTGCCAGCAGCTGGGACAGGGGAGAATATTCACCCCTCCACTTT | CASSWDRGEYSPLHF
TRBJ2-3 | . | TRBV30 | . | TGTGCCTGGAGTGTGGGGGGAGTCACAGATACGCAGTATTTT | CAWSVGGVTDTQYF
TRBJ1-3 | TRBD1 | TRBV6-1 | few | TGTGCCAGCAGTGAACGAGGGGACAGGAGCTCTGGAAACACCATATATTTT | CASSERGDRSSGNTIYF
TRBJ2-7 | TRBD2 | TRBV30 | . | TGTGCCTGGAAACCGGGACTAGCGAGCTACGAGCAGTACTTC | CAWKPGLASYEQYF
TRBJ2-3 | . | TRBV24-1 | . | TGTGCCACCAGTGACCGAGTCGGTAGCACAGATACGCAGTATTTT | CATSDRVGSTDTQYF
TRBJ2-3 | TRBD2 | TRBV4-2 | . | TGTGCCAGCAGCCAACGGCTAGCGGGAGATACGCAGTATTTT | CASSQRLAGDTQYF
TRBJ1-5 | . | TRBV28 | . | TGTGCCAGCACCTCCGGGACTTTTAGCAATCAGCCCCAGCATTTT | CASTSGTFSNQPQHF
TRBJ2-3 | . | TRBV28 | . | TGTGCATCCTCATGGGCCGATACGCAGTATTTT | CASSWADTQYF
TRBJ2-3 | TRBD2 | TRBV5-1 | . | TGCGCCAGCAGCCGGGGACTAGCGGGACTGAACACAGATACGCAGTATTTT | CASSRGLAGLNTDTQYF
TRBJ2-3 | . | TRBV2 | . | TGTGCCAGCAGTGTAACTAGCAGCACAGATACGCAGTATTTT | CASSVTSSTDTQYF
TRBJ1-4 | . | TRBV9 | few | TGTGCCAGCAGCGTAGACCAGTATGATGAAAAACTGTTTTTT | CASSVDQYDEKLFF
TRBJ1-1 | TRBD1 | TRBV27 | . | TGTGCCAGCAGTTTCACAGGGGGACGAACTGAAGCTTTCTTT | CASSFTGGRTEAFF
TRBJ2-2 | TRBD1 | TRBV5-1 | . | TGCGCCAGCAGGGGACAGGGGAACACCGGGGAGCTGTTTTTT | CASRGQGNTGELFF
TRBJ2-7 | TRBD2 | TRBV5-1 | . | TGCGCCAGCAGCCCTCGCGGGAGTGGCTCCTACGAGCAGTACTTC | CASSPRGSGSYEQYF
TRBJ2-5 | TRBD1 | TRBV24-1 | . | TGTGCCACCAGTGATAGGGGACAGGGGGCTGGGGAGACCCAGTACTTC | CATSDRGQGAGETQYF
TRBJ1-2 | TRBD1 | TRBV29-1 | few | TGCAGCGGGGACAGGGGTGGCTATGGCTACACCTTC | CSGDRGGYGYTF
TRBJ2-4 | . | TRBV28 | . | TGTGCCAGCAGCCAGGGAAGGATAGACATTCAGTACTTC | CASSQGRIDIQYF
TRBJ2-7 | . | TRBV29-1 | . | TGCAGCGCCGTACCCGGGTACCAGAGCTCCTACGAGCAGTACTTC | CSAVPGYQSSYEQYF
TRBJ2-1 | TRBD2 | TRBV2 | . | TGTGCCAGCAGAGAAGCGGGAGATGCCTACAATGAGCAGTTCTTC | CASREAGDAYNEQFF
TRBJ2-5 | TRBD1 | TRBV27 | once | TGTGCCAGCAGGGGACAGGGGGGGGGTAACCAAGAGACCCAGTACTTC | CASRGQGGGNQETQYF
TRBJ1-2 | TRBD1 | TRBV27 | few | TGTGCCAGCAGTCCGGGACAGAACTATGGCTACACCTTC | CASSPGQNYGYTF
TRBJ2-1 | . | TRBV2 | . | TGTGCCAGCAGAGAAGGGTCGGGGTTCTTC | CASREGSGFF
TRBJ2-6 | TRBD1 | TRBV5-1 | . | TGCGCCAGCAGCTCGACAGGGCCCCGAACTGGGGCCAACGTCCTGACTTTC | CASSSTGPRTGANVLTF
TRBJ2-1 | . | TRBV12-3/TRBV12-4 | . | TGTGCCAGCAGGTCCCCAAATGAGCAGTTCTTC | CASRSPNEQFF
TRBJ1-2 | . | TRBV5-1 | . | TGCGCCAGCAGCATGTCCCAGGGGCACGACTATGGCTACACCTTC | CASSMSQGHDYGYTF
TRBJ2-7 | . | TRBV3-1/TRBV3-2 | . | TGTGCCAGCAGCCAAGATAGCGCTTACTACGAGCAGTACTTC | CASSQDSAYYEQYF
TRBJ2-5 | TRBD2 | TRBV5-1 | . | TGCGCCAGCAGCTTGGGAACGAGAGCGGGAGGGACGGAGACCCAGTACTTC | CASSLGTRAGGTETQYF
TRBJ1-6 | . | TRBV5-1 | once | TGCGCCAGCAGCTTGGGCTACAGGGATAATTCACCCCTCCACTTT | CASSLGYRDNSPLHF
TRBJ1-5 | . | TRBV9 | few | TGTGCCAGCAGCTCCGGCAGGGGCGGCAATCAGCCCCAGCATTTT | CASSSGRGGNQPQHF
TRBJ2-1 | TRBD2 | TRBV7-3 | . | TGTGCCAGCAGCCCCGGGACTAGCGAGTACAATGAGCAGTTCTTC | CASSPGTSEYNEQFF
TRBJ2-3 | TRBD2 | TRBV3-1/TRBV3-2 | few | TGTGCCAGCAGCCCCGGACTAGCGTTGGGGAATACGCAGTATTTT | CASSPGLALGNTQYF
TRBJ1-5 | . | TRBV3-1/TRBV3-2 | . | TGTGCCAGCAGCCACCAAAGGGGTCAGCCCCAGCATTTT | CASSHQRGQPQHF
TRBJ2-3 | TRBD1 | TRBV4-1 | . | TGCGCCAGCAGCCAGCCCACAGGGGCAGATACGCAGTATTTT | CASSQPTGADTQYF
TRBJ2-1 | . | TRBV4-1 | once | TGCGCCAGCAGCCAAGACGCAGGGCCCGAACAAGATGAGCAGTTCTTC | CASSQDAGPEQDEQFF
TRBJ2-2 | TRBD2 | TRBV7-9 | . | TGTGCCAGCAGCTTCGGGCGGGAGGGCCTCGGGGAGCTGTTTTTT | CASSFGREGLGELFF
TRBJ1-5 | . | TRBV19 | few | TGTGCCAGTAGTATCAGGGGTGTGGGCAATCAGCCCCAGCATTTT | CASSIRGVGNQPQHF
TRBJ2-5 | TRBD2 | TRBV5-6 | . | TGTGCCAGCAGCTCTAGCGGGTGGTACCAAGAGACCCAGTACTTC | CASSSSGWYQETQYF
TRBJ2-1 | TRBD1 | TRBV27 | once | TGTGCCAGCAACACAGGGGACTACAATGAGCAGTTCTTC | CASNTGDYNEQFF
TRBJ2-5 | . | TRBV30 | . | TGTGCCTGGAGTGTTTTCCGCGGGACCCAGTACTTC | CAWSVFRGTQYF
TRBJ1-1 | . | TRBV11-2 | . | TGTGCCAGCAGCCCCCCAGGGGTCCTAAACACTGAAGCTTTCTTT | CASSPPGVLNTEAFF
TRBJ2-3 | TRBD2 | TRBV6-7 | . | TGTGCCAGCAGTTCGCCGGGACTAGCGGGATTTACAGATACGCAGTATTTT | CASSSPGLAGFTDTQYF
TRBJ2-7 | TRBD2 | TRBV5-4 | . | TGTGCCAGCAGCTCAAGCGGGAGGGTACTCGAGCAGTACTTC | CASSSSGRVLEQYF
TRBJ2-1 | . | TRBV9 | . | TGTGCCAGCAGCGGAGGGCAGAGGTACAATGAGCAGTTCTTC | CASSGGQRYNEQFF
TRBJ1-3 | TRBD1 | TRBV7-2 | . | TGTGCCAGCAGCTTAGGAGGGACAGGGATAATTGGAAACACCATATATTTT | CASSLGGTGIIGNTIYF
TRBJ2-5 | TRBD2 | TRBV19 | . | TGTGCCAGTAGTATGGCAGGGACTAGCGGGAGAGAGACCCAGTACTTC | CASSMAGTSGRETQYF
TRBJ2-3 | . | TRBV19 | . | TGTGCCAGTAGTATAGCTTACACAGATACGCAGTATTTT | CASSIAYTDTQYF
TRBJ1-2 | . | TRBV5-4 | . | TGTGCCAGCAGCGCTAGGACAGTCTCTGGCTACACCTTC | CASSARTVSGYTF
TRBJ2-1 | TRBD1 | TRBV18 | . | TGTGCCAGCTCACCACCCGAAGGGACAGTTGGGGAGCAGTTCTTC | CASSPPEGTVGEQFF
TRBJ2-1 | TRBD2 | TRBV2 | . | TGTGCCAGCAGTACTAGCGGAGTCTCCTACAATGAGCAGTTCTTC | CASSTSGVSYNEQFF